One sample yielded the 24 T cell receptor beta chains listed below, sequenced in a study of PD-L1 blockade in urothelial cancer. The protocol was immunoSEQ multiplex PCR, while the TCRdb copy is restricted to in-frame clones and leaves out a portion. The sample lists some 84,000 clones, around 87% occurring once. The sequences come from PBMCs, collected around atezolizumab (anti-PD-L1) treatment. The receptors shown here come from a woman between 70 and 85 years old with urothelial cancer.

The chain joins TRBV5-4 to TRBJ2-3, with D possibly TRBD2 on 6 matching bases. CDR1 and CDR2 (germline): SGHNT, YYREEE (reference sequence). The CDR3 length is 15 residues. Trimming took off 4 bases at V and 3 bases at J, with 15 bases between the two ends. For the CDR3, the DNA is TGTGCCAGCAGCCAATCTGGCGGGGCGACAGATACGCAGTATTTT. Amino acid sequence: CASSQSGGATDTQYF. Using reference TRBV5-4 and TRBJ2-3 for the parts outside the CDR3, the full variable domain is ETGVTQSPTHLIKTRGQQVTLRCSSQSGHNTVSWYQQALGQGPQFIFQYYREEENGRGNFPPRFSGLQFPNYSSELNVNALELDDSALYLCASSQSGGATDTQYFGPGTRLTVL.

The CDR3 DNA reads TGTGCCAGCAGTGAAGCGCCTAGCGGGGGGGCCTTTGAGCAGTTCTTC. It translates to CASSEAPSGGAFEQFF. The chain has TRBV2 and TRBJ2-1, with TRBD2 identical over 12 bases. Trimming at V came to 0 bases and at J to 9 bases, leaving 6 bases not matched to a gene. The CDR3 has 16 residues. Germline assignment: CDR1 SNHLY and CDR2 FYNNEI.

The CDR3 reads CAITEGQGFGYGYTF. For the CDR3, the DNA is TGTGCCATCACGGAGGGACAGGGCTTCGGCTATGGCTACACCTTC. The rearrangement uses TRBV10-3 and TRBJ1-2; TRBD1 agrees at 9 bases. There are 15 residues in the CDR3. CDR1 ENHRY and CDR2 SYGVKD come from the germline V gene. Trimming removed 7 bases from V and 4 bases from J; junction bases left unmatched: 10.

This chain uses TRBV13 with TRBJ2-7, with 14 bases fitting TRBD2. Germline V lookup: CDR1 PRHDT, CDR2 FYEKMQ (reference sequence). CDR3 length equals 16 residues. V was clipped by 7 bases and J by 6 bases; unmatched bases: 11. In DNA form, the CDR3 reads TGTGCCAGCACCCGTGAGGGACTAGCGGGAGTTCGCGAGCAGTACTTC. Translated, it gives CASTREGLAGVREQYF. The variable domain in full, completed from reference TRBV13 and TRBJ2-7, reads AAGVIQSPRHLIKEKRETATLKCYPIPRHDTVYWYQQGPGQDPQFLISFYEKMQSDKGSIPDRFSAQQFSDYHSELNMSSLELGDSALYFCASTREGLAGVREQYFGPGTRLTVT.

V and J are TRBV2 and TRBJ2-4, with 8 nucleotides matching TRBD1. Germline lookup yields CDR1 SNHLY and CDR2 FYNNEI. Trimming removed 6 bases from V and 4 bases from J; junction bases left unmatched: 14. CDR3 length: 17 amino acids. CDR3: CASRPQQGVNVKNIQYF. Here the CDR3 DNA reads TGTGCCAGCAGGCCCCAACAGGGGGTCAATGTAAAAAACATTCAGTACTTC.

V usage is TRBV7-9 and J usage is TRBJ2-7; 10 nucleotides align to TRBD1. The germline gives CDR1 SEHNR, CDR2 FQNEAQ (reference sequence). This CDR3 spans 15 amino acids. Trimming cost V 6 bases and J 4 bases; bases outside gene matches: 9. The CDR3 loop reads CASRPPDRGFYEQYF. In DNA, the CDR3 is TGTGCCAGCAGGCCCCCGGACAGGGGGTTTTACGAGCAGTACTTC.

The chain employs TRBV7-8 and TRBJ2-3; 8 nucleotides line up with TRBD1. V was pared by 7 bases and J by 4 bases, with 10 bases of the junction left unmatched. The germline CDR1 and CDR2 sequences are SGHVS and FQNEAQ. This CDR3 contains 15 residues. CDR3 region: CASTRGQGRADTQYF. The CDR3 nucleotides read TGTGCCAGCACCCGAGGACAGGGTAGGGCAGATACGCAGTATTTT.

The chain couples TRBV10-3 to TRBJ2-7; 14 bases are a match to TRBD2. Trimming at V came to 6 bases and at J to 4 bases, leaving 8 bases not matched to a gene. CDR3 length: 16 amino acids. Germline V gene lookup returns CDR1 ENHRY and CDR2 SYGVKD. As DNA, the CDR3 is TGTGCCATCAGCCGCGGACTAGCGGGGGGTGAGTACGAGCAGTACTTC. Encoded protein: CAISRGLAGGEYEQYF.

This sequence joins TRBV5-1 and TRBJ1-1, with D possibly matching TRBD1 (5 bases). Germline assignment: CDR1 SGHRS and CDR2 YFSETQ. The CDR3 length is 12 residues. The V and J ends lost 7 bases and 5 bases respectively, with 12 bases between them. The CDR3 reads CASGALRTEAFF. CDR3 DNA: TGCGCCAGCGGGGCTCTGAGGACTGAAGCTTTCTTT. Drawing the rest from reference TRBV5-1 and TRBJ1-1, the complete variable domain is KAGVTQTPRYLIKTRGQQVTLSCSPISGHRSVSWYQQTPGQGLQFLFEYFSETQRNKGNFPGRFSGRQFSNSRSEMNVSTLELGDSALYLCASGALRTEAFFGQGTRLTVV.

The chain couples TRBV6-1 to TRBJ2-1; a weak D match, TRBD2 (6 bases). V was clipped by 0 bases and J by 4 bases, with 19 bases between them. The CDR3 runs to 18 residues. CDR1 is MNHNS, CDR2 SASEGT, per germline. The CDR3 region is CASSEALRGLGTYNEQFF. CDR3 coding DNA: TGTGCCAGCAGTGAAGCGCTTCGAGGGCTTGGGACTTACAATGAGCAGTTCTTC.

V gene TRBV19 combines with J gene TRBJ2-7; D unclear. The CDR3 is 13 residues long. The germline V and J ends were trimmed by 0 bases and 7 bases, with 10 bases remaining between them. CDR1 LNHDA and CDR2 SQIVND come from the germline V gene (reference sequence). CDR3 sequence: CASSIDYGYEQYF. The CDR3 region has the DNA TGTGCCAGTAGTATAGATTACGGGTATGAGCAGTACTTC.

In this sample, this clone turned up a few times. The gene calls are TRBV5-1 and TRBJ1-4; D gene unclear. CDR1 SGHRS and CDR2 YFSETQ come from the germline V gene. Trimming left V 4 bases short and J 8 bases short, with 18 bases between. This CDR3 has 15 amino acids. CDR3 bases: TGCGCCAGCAGCATGGAAGCGACGGCCGAGGAAAAACTGTTTTTT. It encodes CASSMEATAEEKLFF.

The J gene is TRBJ2-2, the V gene TRBV27, with 7 bases aligning to TRBD1. The germline CDR1 and CDR2 sequences are MNHEY and SMNVEV (reference sequence). The CDR3 covers 17 residues. Trimming at V came to 2 bases and at J to 0 bases, leaving 6 bases not matched to a gene. DNA of the CDR3: TGTGCCAGCAGTTTACTAGGGGGCTACGCGAACACCGGGGAGCTGTTTTTT. It codes for CASSLLGGYANTGELFF.

The genes are TRBV10-1 and TRBJ2-7, with D perhaps matching TRBD1 (6 bases). With 4 bases removed from V and 4 bases from J, the gap between germline ends came to 11 bases. Germline values: CDR1 WNHNN, CDR2 SYGVQD (reference sequence). This CDR3 comprises 13 residues. CDR3 amino acids: CASSAGHVYEQYF. DNA of the CDR3: TGCGCCAGCAGTGCGGGACACGTTTACGAGCAGTACTTC.

The chain has TRBV27 and TRBJ2-7; TRBD1 might be the D (6 bases). In germline, CDR1 is MNHEY, CDR2 SMNVEV (reference sequence). The CDR3 length is 17 residues. With 2 bases removed from V and 6 bases from J, the gap between germline ends came to 23 bases. DNA for the CDR3: TGTGCCAGCAGTTTAGTCAGGGAAACAGGGCAAGCAAGCGAGCAGTACTTC. Translated: CASSLVRETGQASEQYF.

The chain joins TRBV18 to TRBJ1-4, with D perhaps TRBD1 (6 bases). Deletions cut 0 bases from V and 1 base from J, with 9 bases between. CDR3 length equals 16 residues. The germline V gene has CDR1 KGHSH and CDR2 LQKENI. The CDR3 reads CASSPPTGLTNEKLFF. For the CDR3, the DNA is TGTGCCAGCTCACCACCCACAGGGTTAACTAATGAAAAACTGTTTTTT.

The chain combines TRBV7-8 with TRBJ1-1, with a possible D match to TRBD1 (5 bases). In germline, CDR1 is SGHVS, CDR2 FQNEAQ. V was shortened by 10 bases and J by 11 bases, with 20 bases between the two germline ends. The CDR3 length is 12 residues. This chain's CDR3 is CATTPGTPEAFF. DNA of the CDR3: TGTGCCACCACCCCGGGGACTCCGGAGGCTTTCTTT.

This chain links TRBV5-1 with TRBJ2-1; D remains ambiguous. This CDR3 contains 14 residues. Germline assignment: CDR1 SGHRS and CDR2 YFSETQ. Trimming pared 2 bases from V and 5 bases from J, leaving 11 bases between. The CDR3 region has the DNA TGCGCCAGCAGCTTAAAGAACTCGAACAATGAGCAGTTCTTC. Its translation: CASSLKNSNNEQFF.

V is TRBV2 and J is TRBJ2-7, with a possible D match to TRBD2 (6 bases). Germline V gene lookup returns CDR1 SNHLY and CDR2 FYNNEI. Deletions cut 1 base from V and 0 bases from J, with 10 bases between. This CDR3 spans 15 amino acids. CDR3 in amino acids: CASSEETRFSYEQYF. DNA for the CDR3: TGTGCCAGCAGTGAAGAGACTAGATTCTCCTACGAGCAGTACTTC. The whole variable domain, filled in from reference TRBV2 and TRBJ2-7, reads EPEVTQTPSHQVTQMGQEVILRCVPISNHLYFYWYRQILGQKVEFLVSFYNNEISEKSEIFDDQFSVERPDGSNFTLKIRSTKLEDSAMYFCASSEETRFSYEQYFGPGTRLTVT.

The chain joins TRBV7-3 to TRBJ2-1; TRBD2 aligns across 9 bases. This CDR3 has 18 residues. The germline V gene encodes CDR1 SGHTA and CDR2 FQGTGA. V was pared by 2 bases and J by 4 bases, with 12 bases of the junction left unmatched. CDR3 sequence (DNA): TGTGCCAGCAGCTTAGGCTTTGGCGGGAGGGCCGCATACAATGAGCAGTTCTTC. Protein product: CASSLGFGGRAAYNEQFF.

The J gene is TRBJ2-1, the V gene TRBV7-6; 13 bases align to TRBD2. Trimming removed 0 bases from V and 1 base from J; junction bases left unmatched: 6. The CDR3 length is 19 residues. CDR1 and CDR2 (germline): SGHVS, FNYEAQ. The CDR3 sequence: CASSLALAGGLTSYNEQFF. The CDR3 coding sequence is TGTGCCAGCAGCTTAGCACTAGCGGGGGGGCTTACTTCCTACAATGAGCAGTTCTTC.

This sequence joins TRBV9 and TRBJ2-1; 10 bases match TRBD2. CDR1 SGDLS and CDR2 YYNGEE come from the germline V gene. V dropped 0 bases and J dropped 3; count of bases not matched to a gene: 3. The CDR3 sequence is 16 residues long. The CDR3, as DNA: TGTGCCAGCAGCGTAGGGACTAGCGGAGACTACAATGAGCAGTTCTTC. Its translation: CASSVGTSGDYNEQFF.

J is TRBJ2-1 and V is TRBV11-2, with TRBD1 matching over 7 bases. This CDR3 spans 16 amino acids. Germline trimming cut 5 bases from V and 0 bases from J; bases unmatched to any gene: 7. From germline, CDR1 is SGHAT and CDR2 FQNNGV. The CDR3 DNA sequence: TGTGCCAGCAGCACGACCCGGACAGGCTCCTACAATGAGCAGTTCTTC. This encodes CASSTTRTGSYNEQFF.

The CDR3 region has the DNA TGTGCCAGCAGCAAGAATCGTGGACAGGGGGCTTCCTACGAGCAGTACTTC. Its translation is CASSKNRGQGASYEQYF. The chain combines TRBV27 with TRBJ2-7, with 11 bases lining up with TRBD1. V gave up 6 bases and J gave up 1 base; unmatched junction bases: 11. This CDR3 spans 17 amino acids. Germline CDR1 is MNHEY and CDR2 is SMNVEV (reference sequence).